The 20 T cell receptor beta chains reported below all come from one sample, sequenced in a study of shared clonotypes between healthy human individuals (TCRdb year 2020). Library prep was done by the immunoSEQ multiplex PCR assay. In its TCRdb copy, this immuneACCESS table keeps in-frame sequences only and misses some clones. Where compared with another copy, unresolved V genes explain less than half of these, and the others have no known cause. Recorded for this sample are around 500,000 clones; 78% of them occurred a single time. In total, the top ten clones hold 12% of the sample. Input material: PBMCs. The source is a woman aged 40 to 55 in good health. Some clones in this sample may be carry-over from other donors' samples.

This clone turned up a few times. The chain links TRBV29-1 to TRBJ2-3, with 7 bases aligning to TRBD1. From germline, CDR1 is SQVTM and CDR2 ANQGSEA. V dropped 5 bases and J dropped 6; count of bases not matched to a gene: 8. This CDR3 comprises 13 residues. As DNA, the CDR3 is TGCAGCGTTAACAGGGGAGTATTTGATACGCAGTATTTT. The encoded protein is CSVNRGVFDTQYF.

This clone has only one observation. The chain links TRBV5-1 to TRBJ2-1; D could derive from TRBD1 or TRBD2 (6 bases each). CDR1 and CDR2 from the germline V gene are SGHRS and YFSETQ. The CDR3 is made up of 13 amino acids. V was pared by 7 bases and J by 7 bases, with 15 bases between. CDR3 sequence: CASGTTGGNEQFF. The CDR3 DNA reads TGCGCCAGCGGTACGACAGGAGGGAATGAGCAGTTCTTC. The variable domain in full, with the rest retrieved from reference TRBV5-1 and TRBJ2-1, is KAGVTQTPRYLIKTRGQQVTLSCSPISGHRSVSWYQQTPGQGLQFLFEYFSETQRNKGNFPGRFSGRQFSNSRSEMNVSTLELGDSALYLCASGTTGGNEQFFGPGTRLTVL.

The V gene is TRBV18, the J gene TRBJ2-1, with 9 bases identical to TRBD1. Germline trimming cut 5 bases from V and 2 bases from J; bases unmatched to any gene: 19. This CDR3 has 20 residues. Germline values: CDR1 KGHSH, CDR2 LQKENI. The CDR3 here is CASSSPSGTGRAWTYNEQFF. Here the CDR3 DNA reads TGTGCCAGCTCATCCCCATCCGGGACAGGGAGGGCTTGGACCTACAATGAGCAGTTCTTC.

This clone was detected many times. V is TRBV11-2 and J is TRBJ2-7; maybe TRBD1 (6 bases). Germline V CDR1 and CDR2: SGHAT, FQNNGV. The CDR3 runs to 15 residues. Trimming took off 5 bases at V and 5 bases at J, with 19 bases between the two ends. CDR3 in amino acids: CASSRTGLPVNEQYF. The CDR3 DNA reads as TGTGCCAGCAGCCGAACAGGGCTTCCAGTGAACGAGCAGTACTTC.

This clone was observed a few times. This chain uses TRBV10-3 with TRBJ1-5; TRBD1 is a possible D gene (5 bases). V lost 4 bases, J lost 8 bases, and 12 bases lay in between. Germline assignment: CDR1 ENHRY and CDR2 SYGVKD. The CDR3 is 13 amino acids. The CDR3, as DNA: TGTGCCATCAGTGTAGGGGAATGGGAGCCCCAGCATTTT. Amino acids: CAISVGEWEPQHF.

The V gene is TRBV2, the J gene TRBJ2-1, with no clear D. Germline lookup yields CDR1 SNHLY and CDR2 FYNNEI. V was trimmed by 0 bases and J by 0 bases, leaving 9 bases between them. This CDR3 is built from 16 residues. The CDR3 reads CASSEAGLDSYNEQFF. The CDR3 region has the DNA TGTGCCAGCAGTGAAGCTGGGCTGGACTCCTACAATGAGCAGTTCTTC.

The chain employs TRBV28 and TRBJ2-3; D might be TRBD2 (5 bases). CDR3 length: 18 residues. Germline V gene lookup returns CDR1 MDHEN and CDR2 SYDVKM. The ends were cut back, 4 bases at V and 6 bases at J, with 26 bases in the middle. CDR3 sequence reads: CASSYPEERPQQRDTQYF. The CDR3 nucleotides are TGTGCCAGCAGTTACCCCGAGGAGCGGCCCCAACAACGGGATACGCAGTATTTT.

In DNA, the CDR3 is TGTGCCAGTAGTTTTCGAGGGCCGCAAGAGACCCAGTACTTC. It translates to CASSFRGPQETQYF. The chain couples TRBV19 to TRBJ2-5, with a weak D call TRBD2 (5 bases). CDR1 LNHDA and CDR2 SQIVND come from the germline V gene (reference sequence). V lost 5 bases to trimming and J lost 2 bases, with 12 bases between them. The CDR3 loop spans 14 amino acids. Filled out from reference TRBV19 and TRBJ2-5, the complete variable domain reads DGGITQSPKYLFRKEGQNVTLSCEQNLNHDAMYWYRQDPGQGLRLIYYSQIVNDFQKGDIAEGYSVSREKKESFPLTVTSAQKNPTAFYLCASSFRGPQETQYFGPGTRLLVL.

The rearrangement joins TRBV6-1 to TRBJ2-7; D is unresolved. The germline V gene encodes CDR1 MNHNS and CDR2 SASEGT. Trimming pared 2 bases from V and 3 bases from J, leaving 11 bases between. CDR3 length: 14 residues. The CDR3 bases are TGTGCCAGCAGTGAATTAAACCGCAGCTACGAGCAGTACTTC. Translating it yields CASSELNRSYEQYF.

This clone was recorded at least ten times. The J gene is TRBJ2-3, the V gene TRBV11-3, with unresolved D. CDR1 and CDR2 from the germline V gene are SGHNT and YENEEA. The V gene lost 1 base and the J gene lost 2 bases, with 4 bases spanning the gap. The length of the CDR3 is 13 residues. Here the CDR3 reads CASSLGITDTQYF. Written as DNA, the CDR3 is TGTGCCAGCAGCTTAGGGATCACAGATACGCAGTATTTT.

The chain combines TRBV7-3 with TRBJ2-7, with TRBD2 matching 8 bases. The germline V gene has CDR1 SGHTA and CDR2 FQGTGA. V shed 5 bases, J shed 0 bases, and the junction held 6 bases outside the gene matches. The CDR3 is made up of 15 amino acids. CDR3: CASSKTSASSYEQYF. The CDR3 DNA follows: TGTGCCAGCAGCAAGACTAGCGCGAGCTCCTACGAGCAGTACTTC.

This chain links TRBV23-1 with TRBJ1-1; maybe TRBD1 (6 bases). TRBV23-1 is designated an ORF whose function remains uncertain. The CDR3 loop spans 12 amino acids. V shed 3 bases and J shed 11 bases, with 13 bases lying between them. CDR3 residues: CASSQNRVTAFF. The CDR3 nucleotides read TGCGCCAGCAGTCAGAACAGGGTGACCGCTTTCTTT.

This chain joins TRBV19 and TRBJ2-3, with 8 bases matching TRBD2. CDR3 length: 17 residues. From germline, CDR1 is LNHDA and CDR2 SQIVND (reference sequence). The J segment lost 0 bases and the V segment lost 1 base, leaving 6 bases of the junction unmatched. CDR3 sequence: CASSIVLLAVSTDTQYF. The CDR3 DNA reads as TGTGCCAGTAGTATAGTGTTACTAGCGGTTAGCACAGATACGCAGTATTTT.

The J gene is TRBJ1-5, the V gene TRBV28, with 8 positions matching TRBD1. The trim removed 7 bases at V and 6 bases at J, leaving 2 bases unmatched. The CDR3 has 12 residues. Germline-derived CDR1 and CDR2 are MDHEN and SYDVKM. The CDR3 is CASTRGLQPQHF. CDR3 nucleotides: TGTGCCAGCACCAGGGGGCTTCAGCCCCAGCATTTT.

V usage is TRBV27 and J usage is TRBJ2-7; D remains unclear. Germline lookup yields CDR1 MNHEY and CDR2 SMNVEV (reference sequence). The CDR3 is 12 residues long. Trimming shortened V by 8 bases and J by 7 bases, and 15 bases separated the two germline ends. This CDR3 is CASATRLGEQYF. The CDR3 region has the DNA TGTGCCAGCGCCACGAGGTTAGGGGAGCAGTACTTC.

The chain has TRBV28 and TRBJ1-5, with D possibly TRBD1 on 5 matching bases. The CDR3 length is 15 residues. Germline loops: CDR1 MDHEN, CDR2 SYDVKM. The V end lost 5 bases, the J end lost 0 bases, and 11 bases lay between the germline ends. Written as DNA, the CDR3 is TGTGCCAGCAGTAGCGGGGGGGATAGCAATCAGCCCCAGCATTTT. Amino acids: CASSSGGDSNQPQHF. The variable domain in full, with the rest retrieved from reference TRBV28 and TRBJ1-5, is DVKVTQSSRYLVKRTGEKVFLECVQDMDHENMFWYRQDPGLGLRLIYFSYDVKMKEKGDIPEGYSVSREKKERFSLILESASTNQTSMYLCASSSGGDSNQPQHFGDGTRLSIL.

This chain links TRBV28 with TRBJ2-7; D is possibly TRBD1 or TRBD2 (5 bases each). Germline V gene lookup returns CDR1 MDHEN and CDR2 SYDVKM. V gave up 6 bases and J gave up 4 bases, with 16 bases separating them. The CDR3 spans 14 residues. The CDR3 nucleotides are TGTGCCAGCAGGGACGGGGCTAGTGGGTACGAGCAGTACTTC. It encodes CASRDGASGYEQYF.

This clone has just a few counts. A much larger clone sits a single nucleotide away, making a read error possible. Other DNA sequences in the sample encode the same CDR3. The CDR3 nucleotides are TGCGCCTGGAGTCGCATCGGGTCCGTCGGGGCCAACGTCCTGACTTTC. The encoded protein is CAWSRIGSVGANVLTF. The chain has TRBV30 and TRBJ2-6; no clear D gene. From germline, CDR1 is GTSNPN and CDR2 SVGIG (reference sequence). The CDR3 is 16 amino acids.

V gene TRBV4-2 combines with J gene TRBJ2-5; tentatively, D is TRBD2 (5 bases). V was cut by 1 base and J by 0 bases, with 9 bases left in between. Germline V gene data show CDR1 as LGHNA and CDR2 as YNFKEQ. CDR3 length equals 15 residues. The CDR3 sequence is CASSQGAGNQETQYF. Written as DNA, the CDR3 is TGTGCCAGCAGCCAAGGGGCGGGCAACCAAGAGACCCAGTACTTC.

Concerning this clone: It may be a read error: a sequence one base away is much more abundant. The sample contains more than one DNA sequence encoding this CDR3. The chain carries TRBV11-2 and TRBJ1-5, with D uncertain. The CDR3 loop spans 17 amino acids. Per the germline V gene, CDR1 is SGHAT and CDR2 is FQNNGV. CDR3 amino acids: CASSLEMAEISNQPQHF. CDR3 nucleotide sequence: TGTGCCAGCAGCTTAGAAATGGCGGAGATTAGCAATCAACCCCAGCATTTT.